This entry concerns a single T cell receptor (beta chain). This receptor's antigen is unknown. Base qualities are not at hand, and no much larger clone is one base apart. The library was made by the immunoSEQ multiplex PCR assay. Rearranged TCR beta chain sequences were amplified using the hsTCRB Kit according to the manufacturer's protocol. An Illumina MiSeq was used to sequence the TCRB libraries. The authors processed their data as follows. The proprietary platform of the kit vendor was used for demultiplexing, trimming and gene mapping. TCRdb took over this immuneACCESS table, retaining in-frame rearrangements with V and J assigned. Such tables are incomplete; in checked studies, under half of the missing clones stem from an unresolved V gene, and the remainder is unexplained. Clone size and V and J calls were adopted from that table, with D and trimming inferred from the DNA. The sample profile shows about 68,000 clones; 84% of them were found once. Of the sample, 12% falls within the top ten clones.

The sample comes from a study of a mutant IDH1 vaccine in newly diagnosed glioma (dated by TCRdb to the early 2020s). A note on the overall study: Vaccination began 4-6 weeks after radiotherapy alone, or alongside temozolomide cycles in the chemotherapy-containing groups. Prior to enrollment, patients had been given standard therapy consisting of radiotherapy alone, temozolomide alone, or radiochemotherapy with temozolomide, with the combination given to most patients. The approximately 32 treated patients were roughly 62% male and around 40% female, with a mean age of about 43 years. Longitudinal TCRB deep sequencing was performed for fewer than 30 treated patients wherever samples were available for exploratory analyses. Six visits were used for peripheral blood collection: V03 (baseline), V05, V07, V10, V12 and V13. The week-35 safety follow-up took place at visit V12, and the week-47 end of study took place at visit V13. Overall study outcomes, separate from this receptor: Pseudoprogression seemed to be unrelated to changes in the top peripheral T cell clonotypes found by TCRB sequencing. PBMC samples for TCRB deep sequencing were selected based on availability. According to the authors, sample limitations meant that analyses of patient blood samples could not be reproduced. Immune responses induced by the vaccine were seen in more than 85% of patients across multiple MHC alleles.

V is reduced by 0 bases and J by 3 bases, leaving a spacing of 12 bases between them. As encoded in the germline V gene, CDR1 is SGDLS while CDR2 is YYNGEE. From the cysteine up to the phenylalanine, the CDR3 has a length of 15 residues. The kept DNA is CDR3 alone, 45 bases in frame from the first base. The sample's time point label, in plain terms: week 35, safety follow-up. Each vaccine dose was 300 ug of a 20-mer mutant IDH1 peptide in Montanide, given subcutaneously with topical imiquimod. Across visits V03 through V10, patients got a total of eight vaccinations, given in weeks 1, 3, 5, 7, 11, 15, 19 and 23. Newly diagnosed WHO grade 3 or 4 IDH1-mutant astrocytomas showing loss of nuclear ATRX were present in the donors. The samples were drawn from NOA16, a multicentre, single-arm, open-label phase I trial in Germany that tested a mutant IDH1 peptide vaccine in humans for the first time. Genomic DNA for TCRB sequencing was extracted from EDTA blood using the DNeasy Blood and Tissue Kit.

The V and J genes are TRBV9 and TRBJ2-5; the D segment may tentatively be TRBD1 or TRBD2, each giving 6 matched bases. The sequences come from PBMCs, collected from a glioma patient whose treatment included an IDH1 peptide vaccine. This receptor was obtained from a man younger than 35 with glioma. Read as DNA, the sequence is TGTGCCAGCAGCGTAGAGAGGGGGGTAAAAGAGACCCAGTACTTC. Protein translation: CASSVERGVKETQYF.